The TCR beta chain under discussion was sequenced for a study of blood T cell repertoires in COVID-19. Study as a whole: Sample material is recorded as cDNA or gDNA derived from T cells, B-cell-depleted T cells, or PBMCs.

Profiled with immunoSEQ multiplex PCR; TCRdb holds only in-frame clones, not every one. The sample comprises 200,000 to 300,000 clones, roughly 90% of which are singletons, and 0.65% to 0.8% rests with the top ten. V shed 5 bases and J 4 bases; nucleotides not matched to a gene: 7. CDR3 length: 15 residues. Per germline, CDR1 LGHNA and CDR2 YSLEER. The chain combines TRBV4-3 with TRBJ1-2, with TRBD1 matching 10 bases. The source of this sequence is a human donor in a cohort sampled during active COVID-19. The specimen sequenced was peripheral blood. CDR3 residues: CASSTRTGGVYGYTF. In nucleotides, the CDR3 is TGCGCCAGCAGCACCAGGACAGGGGGTGTCTATGGCTACACCTTC.